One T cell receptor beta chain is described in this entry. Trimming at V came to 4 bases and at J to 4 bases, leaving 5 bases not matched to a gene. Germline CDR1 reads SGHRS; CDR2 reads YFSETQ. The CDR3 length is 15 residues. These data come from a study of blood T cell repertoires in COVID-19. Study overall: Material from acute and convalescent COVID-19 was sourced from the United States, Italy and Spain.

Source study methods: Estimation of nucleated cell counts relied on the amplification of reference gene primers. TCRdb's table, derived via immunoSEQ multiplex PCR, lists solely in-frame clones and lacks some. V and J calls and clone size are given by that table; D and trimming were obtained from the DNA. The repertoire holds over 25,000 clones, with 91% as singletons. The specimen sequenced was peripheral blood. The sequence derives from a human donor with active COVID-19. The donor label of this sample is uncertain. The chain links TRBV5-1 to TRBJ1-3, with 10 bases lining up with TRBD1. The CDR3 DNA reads TGCGCCAGCAGCCGGGACAGGGGCCCCGGAAACACCATATATTTT. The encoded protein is CASSRDRGPGNTIYF.